Detailed here is one T cell receptor beta chain. Its target is unknown. This record belongs to a study of T cell responses to AZD1222 COVID-19 vaccine. Study results and caveats: In the spike-specific TCR repertoire, nearly half reportedly target unmutated variant regions. Compared with day 0, the breadth and depth of the Spike-specific TCR repertoire rose significantly after two doses of AZD1222. Spike-spanning, vaccine-associated CD4 TCRs were dominant at 160-218 and 743-854.

Germline-derived CDR1 and CDR2 are KGHDR and SFDVKD. Trimming stripped 0 bases from V and 15 bases from J, with 11 bases between. This CDR3 has 12 residues. The assay was immunoSEQ multiplex PCR, and TCRdb's table has in-frame clones only and misses some. Of 150,000 to 200,000 clones in the sample, around nine tenths were seen once. The chain carries TRBV24-1 and TRBJ2-1; D unresolved. The TCR originated in an adult in good health. This specimen consisted of peripheral blood, obtained on day 0 of AZD1222 vaccination. The CDR3 loop is CATSDLGSRLFF. The CDR3 DNA reads TGTGCCACCAGTGATTTGGGGTCCAGACTGTTCTTC.